This record covers a single T cell receptor beta chain. Its cognate antigen has yet to be identified. No clone much larger than this one lies a single base away; base qualities are absent. Library method: the immunoSEQ multiplex PCR assay. TCRdb re-hosts the immuneACCESS table, in-frame sequences only. Its copies lack some clones; in the studies checked, an unresolved V gene accounts for under half of them, and the cause for the rest is not known. Across this sample there are roughly 54,000 clones, with roughly 90% seen only once. About 0.64% of the sample comes from the top ten. This sample was included in a study of T cell changes during pregnancy in multiple sclerosis (dated by TCRdb to between 2018 and 2021). The study in broad terms: In women with multiple sclerosis, the researchers looked at how the T cell repertoire shifted as pregnancy progressed.

Counted from cysteine to phenylalanine, this CDR3 has 14 amino acids. The read is trimmed to its CDR3 DNA, 42 bases read in frame from base 1. V gives up 4 bases and J gives up 10 bases, and the segment between their germline ends measures 19 bases. Sequences SGHAT (CDR1) and FQNNGV (CDR2) are obtained from the germline V gene. The chain is made from TRBV11-2 and TRBJ1-2; no confident D gene assignment can be made. The origin of this receptor is a female donor with multiple sclerosis, enrolled in a pregnancy study. The material sequenced was CD4+ T cells from peripheral blood mononuclear cells, taken after pregnancy. The CDR3 reads as follows: CASSSRGDSPDYTF. The DNA reads as follows: TGTGCCAGCAGCTCCCGCGGTGATTCGCCTGACTACACCTTC.